The source of this T cell receptor beta chain is a study of OX40 agonist ivuxolimab in advanced cancers. The length of the CDR3 is 14 residues. V was trimmed by 3 bases and J by 4 bases, leaving 10 bases between them. Germline V gives CDR1 LNHDA, CDR2 SQIVND (reference sequence). The method was immunoSEQ multiplex PCR; TCRdb's version includes in-frame clones alone and lacks a portion of them. The table lists 45,000 to 55,000 clones, about 85% of them singletons. This clone turned up a few times. Sequencing used CD4+ or CD8+ T cells sorted from blood, obtained in a trial of the OX40 agonist ivuxolimab. The origin of this receptor is an adult with an advanced solid tumor such as melanoma, head and neck, liver or kidney cancer. The chain is built from TRBV19 and TRBJ1-3, with no clear D. The CDR3 DNA reads as TGTGCCAGTAGTATCGAAGGGATCGGAAACACCATATATTTT. Translation: CASSIEGIGNTIYF.